Presented here are 24 T cell receptor beta chains from one specimen sequenced in a study of early T cells in non-severe SARS-CoV-2 infection. MiXCR, applied by TCRdb to the 5' RACE reads, yields one record per CDR3 protein. There are 45,000 to 55,000 distinct CDR3 sequences in the sample; 11% occur only once, and around 9.6% lies in the top ten. The sequenced sample consisted of whole blood. Receptors were obtained from an adult who was a healthcare worker with PCR-confirmed SARS-CoV-2 infection or an uninfected control (not recorded which).

This clonotype was found many times. The genes are TRBV6-5 and TRBJ2-1, with TRBD1 matching over 11 bases. Germline assignment: CDR1 MNHEY and CDR2 SVGAGI. The CDR3 has 16 amino acids. The ends lost 6 bases at V and 7 bases at J; junction bases unmatched: 11. CDR3 in amino acids: CASSPPDRGLGNEQFF. CDR3 DNA sequence: TGTGCCAGCAGCCCGCCGGACAGGGGGCTTGGAAATGAGCAGTTCTTC.

This clonotype was observed a handful of times. This chain uses TRBV13 with TRBJ2-5, with 8 bases fitting TRBD1. The trim removed 4 bases at V and 1 base at J, leaving 14 bases unmatched. Germline assignment: CDR1 PRHDT and CDR2 FYEKMQ (reference sequence). The length of the CDR3 is 18 residues. The chain's CDR3 is CASSSWPGQGWSQETQYF. The CDR3 DNA follows: TGTGCCAGCAGCTCCTGGCCCGGACAGGGTTGGTCCCAAGAGACCCAGTACTTC.

This chain connects TRBV6-6 to TRBJ2-1; 7 bases agree with TRBD2. The germline CDR1 and CDR2 sequences are MNHNY and SVGAGI (reference sequence). The CDR3 has 18 amino acids. J lost 7 bases, V lost 0 bases, and 15 bases had no gene match. The CDR3 loop reads CASSYSVGSGDLRNEQFF. The DNA for the CDR3 is TGTGCCAGCAGTTACTCAGTCGGGAGCGGGGACTTAAGGAATGAGCAGTTCTTC.

This clonotype showed up many times. The chain joins TRBV20-1 to TRBJ2-5; D gene ambiguous. Germline V CDR1 and CDR2: DFQATT, SNEGSKA (reference sequence). The CDR3 runs to 13 residues. The V and J ends lost 2 bases and 9 bases respectively, with 16 bases between them. For the CDR3, the DNA is TGCAGTGCTAGAATTGAGACCAGGATTCCCCAGTACTTC. Translation gives CSARIETRIPQYF.

The rearrangement joins TRBV29-1 to TRBJ2-7; possible D gene TRBD2, 5 bases. The V end lost 4 bases, the J end lost 2 bases, and 12 bases lay between the germline ends. Germline CDR1 reads SQVTM; CDR2 reads ANQGSEA. The CDR3 is made up of 13 amino acids. Written as DNA, the CDR3 is TGCAGCGTTGTCGGAGGCTCTACCTACGAGCAGTACTTC. Protein sequence: CSVVGGSTYEQYF.

This clonotype has at least ten counts. The rearrangement uses TRBV7-6 and TRBJ2-7; tentatively, D is TRBD1 (6 bases). Germline V gene data show CDR1 as SGHVS and CDR2 as FNYEAQ. The CDR3 contains 13 residues. The V end was cut by 3 bases, the J end by 4 bases, with 10 bases between. The CDR3 DNA is TGTGCCAGCAGCTTCGAGGACAGTTACGAGCAGTACTTC. Its protein is CASSFEDSYEQYF.

This clonotype was seen at least ten times. V gene TRBV20-1 combines with J gene TRBJ1-5; D gene uncertain. The CDR3 runs 12 residues. CDR1 and CDR2 (germline): DFQATT, SNEGSKA (reference sequence). Trimming left V 2 bases short and J 0 bases short, with 2 bases between. The CDR3 bases are TGCAGTGCTAGACCTAGCAATCAGCCCCAGCATTTT. As protein: CSARPSNQPQHF.

This clonotype was observed a handful of times. The chain employs TRBV27 and TRBJ1-2; no definite D call. From germline, CDR1 is MNHEY and CDR2 SMNVEV (reference sequence). Trimming took 7 bases from V and 4 from J, leaving 19 bases between them. The CDR3 length is 15 residues. CDR3 in amino acids: CASKENSLGSYGYTF. As DNA, the CDR3 is TGTGCCAGCAAAGAAAACTCGTTAGGGAGCTATGGCTACACCTTC.

This clonotype was recorded a few times. V is TRBV7-2 and J is TRBJ2-7; D is undetermined. Trimming left V 5 bases short and J 6 bases short, with 11 bases between. The CDR3 is 12 amino acids. Germline lookup yields CDR1 SGHTA and CDR2 FQGNSA. The CDR3 spells CASSPPVGEQYF. The CDR3 nucleotides read TGTGCCAGCAGCCCACCGGTGGGCGAGCAGTACTTC.

This clonotype was observed a handful of times. The chain couples TRBV4-1 to TRBJ2-3; TRBD2 agrees at 13 bases. The CDR3 is 17 amino acids. With 4 bases clipped from V and 4 bases from J, the junction kept 8 bases outside the gene matches. Germline CDR1 MGHRA, CDR2 YSYEKL. The CDR3: CASSPATSGGPADTQYF. The DNA for the CDR3 is TGCGCCAGCAGCCCGGCGACTAGCGGGGGGCCGGCAGATACGCAGTATTTT.

The rearrangement joins TRBV29-1 to TRBJ2-7; D is unclear. Per germline, CDR1 SQVTM and CDR2 ANQGSEA. The CDR3 extends over 13 amino acids. V shed 3 bases and J shed 0 bases, with 9 bases lying between them. The CDR3 here is CSVDDNSSYEQYF. CDR3 bases: TGCAGCGTTGACGACAACAGCTCCTACGAGCAGTACTTC.

Ten or more counts support this clonotype. The gene calls are TRBV4-1 and TRBJ1-2; 8 bases are a match to TRBD1. The CDR3 is 14 residues long. J was trimmed by 4 bases and V by 1 base; bases with no gene match: 2. The germline CDR1 and CDR2 sequences are MGHRA and YSYEKL. The CDR3 sequence: CASSQGTGPYGYTF. Here the CDR3 DNA reads TGCGCCAGCAGCCAAGGGACAGGGCCCTATGGCTACACCTTC.

The chain recombines TRBV19 with TRBJ2-5; 7 nucleotides align to TRBD2. After removal of 8 bases from V and 5 bases from J, the junction contained 8 bases not matched to a gene. Germline values: CDR1 LNHDA, CDR2 SQIVND (reference sequence). The CDR3 is 13 residues long. In nucleotides, the CDR3 is TGTGCCAGTGCGAGGGAGGGCCGGGAGACCCAGTACTTC. It yields the protein CASAREGRETQYF.

This clonotype was seen more than once but under ten times. This sequence joins TRBV5-4 and TRBJ1-1; 8 bases are a match to TRBD1. J was trimmed by 1 base and V by 10 bases; bases with no gene match: 6. CDR1 is SGHNT and CDR2 is YYREEE in the germline V gene (reference sequence). This CDR3 comprises 13 residues. For the CDR3, the DNA is TGTGCCGGCACGGGACAGGAGAACACTGAAGCTTTCTTT. This encodes CAGTGQENTEAFF.

This clonotype was seen a handful of times. The CDR3 bases are TGTGCCAGCTTCCGGCACATGAACACTGAAGCTTTCTTT. This codes for CASFRHMNTEAFF. The chain employs TRBV6-1 and TRBJ1-1; D is ambiguous. V dropped 8 bases and J dropped 0 bases, with 10 bases sitting between them. The length of the CDR3 is 13 residues. Germline CDR1 and CDR2: MNHNS and SASEGT.

The CDR3 nucleotides are TGTGCTAGTGTTTTTATCGCGGGAGTGGCAGATACGCAGTATTTT. Its protein product is CASVFIAGVADTQYF. The rearrangement links TRBV12-5 to TRBJ2-3, with 7 nucleotides matching TRBD2. V dropped 7 bases and J dropped 4; count of bases not matched to a gene: 11. CDR1 is LGHNT and CDR2 is FRNRAP in the germline V gene. The CDR3 length is 15 residues.

This clonotype appeared a few times. The CDR3 spells CASSRLRGTPEQYF. CDR3 sequence (DNA): TGTGCCAGCAGCCGACTTAGGGGGACCCCCGAGCAGTACTTC. V and J are TRBV3-1 and TRBJ2-7; D perhaps matches TRBD1 (6 bases). The CDR3 spans 14 residues. With 4 bases removed from V and 6 bases from J, the gap between germline ends came to 16 bases. In germline, CDR1 is LGHDT, CDR2 YNNKEL (reference sequence).

This clonotype was detected only a few times. As DNA, the CDR3 is TGCAGCGTTGATTTCCGACGCACAGATACGCAGTATTTT. It encodes CSVDFRRTDTQYF. The chain joins TRBV29-1 to TRBJ2-3; no clear D. V lost 3 bases and J 1 base, leaving 8 bases between the germline ends. Per the germline V gene, CDR1 is SQVTM and CDR2 is ANQGSEA. The CDR3 has 13 amino acids.

This clonotype was seen many times. CDR3 loop: CASRGQGAPLEQYF. The CDR3 DNA follows: TGTGCCAGCAGGGGACAGGGGGCGCCACTCGAGCAGTACTTC. J is TRBJ2-7 and V is TRBV5-5, with 12 bases identical to TRBD1. The CDR3 sequence is 14 residues long. From germline, CDR1 is SGHKS and CDR2 YYEKEE (reference sequence). Unmatched junction bases numbered 6, after V lost 5 bases and J lost 6 bases.

This clonotype is categorized as medium-sized. This rearrangement joins TRBV29-1 to TRBJ2-7; TRBD1 might be the D (6 bases). The CDR3 has 12 amino acids. In germline, CDR1 is SQVTM, CDR2 ANQGSEA. V gave up 6 bases and J gave up 2 bases, with 11 bases separating them. The CDR3 DNA follows: TGCAGCGTCGGGACAATCGCCTACGAGCAGTACTTC. It is translated as CSVGTIAYEQYF.

This clonotype was recorded at least ten times. The rearrangement uses TRBV30 and TRBJ2-1, with 7 bases identical to TRBD1. Germline values: CDR1 GTSNPN, CDR2 SVGIG (reference sequence). The CDR3 covers 15 residues. Losses at the gene ends were 4 bases for V and 2 bases for J; bases not matched to a gene: 8. CDR3 amino acids: CAWITGTAAYNEQFF. The CDR3 coding sequence is TGTGCCTGGATTACCGGGACAGCAGCCTACAATGAGCAGTTCTTC.

The sample holds a few counts of this clonotype. The chain carries TRBV7-2 and TRBJ2-3; D is uncertain. The CDR3 covers 15 residues. Trimming removed 7 bases at V and 2 bases at J, with 16 bases between. Germline V gene sequence: CDR1 SGHTA, CDR2 FQGNSA. The CDR3 sequence is CASTLGVSYTDTQYF. CDR3 nucleotides: TGTGCCAGCACCCTTGGCGTTTCCTACACAGATACGCAGTATTTT.

At least ten counts were recorded for this clonotype. The chain links TRBV28 to TRBJ2-3; 14 bases align to TRBD2. From germline, CDR1 is MDHEN and CDR2 SYDVKM. The ends lost 5 bases at V and 2 bases at J; junction bases unmatched: 6. The CDR3 sequence is 17 residues long. CDR3 coding DNA: TGTGCCAGCAGTCCGAGGACTAGCGGGAGGTACACAGATACGCAGTATTTT. Amino acids: CASSPRTSGRYTDTQYF. Full variable domain (remainder filled in from reference TRBV28 and TRBJ2-3): DVKVTQSSRYLVKRTGEKVFLECVQDMDHENMFWYRQDPGLGLRLIYFSYDVKMKEKGDIPEGYSVSREKKERFSLILESASTNQTSMYLCASSPRTSGRYTDTQYFGPGTRLTVL.

This clonotype was seen more than once but under ten times. The chain is built from TRBV10-2 and TRBJ2-3, with D unresolved. Germline V gene lookup returns CDR1 WSHSY and CDR2 SAAADI. Trimming removed 6 bases at V and 0 bases at J, with 13 bases between. CDR3 size: 15 residues. CDR3 coding DNA: TGCGCCAGCAGGAATTATATATCTAGCACAGATACGCAGTATTTT. Residues: CASRNYISSTDTQYF.